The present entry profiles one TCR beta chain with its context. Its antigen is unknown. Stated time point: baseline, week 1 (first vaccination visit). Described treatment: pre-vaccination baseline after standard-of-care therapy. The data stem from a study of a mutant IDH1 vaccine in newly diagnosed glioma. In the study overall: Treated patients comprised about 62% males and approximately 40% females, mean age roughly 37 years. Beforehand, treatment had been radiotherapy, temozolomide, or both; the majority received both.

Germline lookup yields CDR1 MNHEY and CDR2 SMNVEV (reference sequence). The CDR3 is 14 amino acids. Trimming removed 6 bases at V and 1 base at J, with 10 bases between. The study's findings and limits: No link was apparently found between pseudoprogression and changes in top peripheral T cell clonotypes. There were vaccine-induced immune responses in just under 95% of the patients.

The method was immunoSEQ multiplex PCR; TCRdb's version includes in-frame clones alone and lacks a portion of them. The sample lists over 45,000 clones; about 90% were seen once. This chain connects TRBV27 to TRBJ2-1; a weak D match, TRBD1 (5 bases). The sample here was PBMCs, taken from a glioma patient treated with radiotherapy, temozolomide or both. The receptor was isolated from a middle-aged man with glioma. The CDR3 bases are TGTGCCAGCAGCATTACAGGATCCTACAATGAGCAGTTCTTC. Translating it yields CASSITGSYNEQFF.